This T cell receptor beta chain was captured in a study of cytomegalovirus exposure and HLA in healthy donors. Donors consisted of healthy bone marrow donors. In the PCR, 60 Vbeta and 13 Jbeta primers were used. The method was immunoSEQ multiplex PCR; TCRdb's version includes in-frame clones alone and lacks a portion of them. This table has under 200,000 clones, approximately 80% appearing once. The V gene's germline CDR1 is DFQATT and CDR2 SNEGSKA (reference sequence). There are 11 residues in the CDR3. The V gene is TRBV20-1, the J gene TRBJ2-7, with D possibly being TRBD1 (5 bases). This clonotype was obtained from a woman in her 50s in good health and CMV-seropositive. The sample comprised PBMCs. CDR3 DNA sequence: TGCAGCAGGGCCTCCGCTTACGAGCAGTACTTC. Translation gives CSRASAYEQYF.